This record covers a single T cell receptor (beta chain). The germline CDR1 and CDR2 sequences are SGHVS and FQNEAQ. The ends were cut back, 4 bases at V and 2 bases at J, with 15 bases in the middle. This CDR3 has 16 residues. This specimen belongs to a study of blood T cell repertoires in COVID-19. About the research overall: The cDNA or gDNA used as material had been derived from T cells, B-cell-depleted T cells, or PBMCs.

The method was immunoSEQ multiplex PCR; TCRdb's version includes in-frame clones alone and lacks a portion of them. This table holds 250,000 or so clones, approximately 84% found once. The chain has TRBV7-8 and TRBJ1-3; tentatively, D is TRBD1 (6 bases). This TCR was recovered from a woman older than 75 with acute or convalescent COVID-19. Material: peripheral blood. CDR3 in DNA: TGTGCCAGCAGCTCGGGGGCCGGGGGGCCTGGAAACACCATATATTTT. Translation gives CASSSGAGGPGNTIYF.